A single sample is the source of the 17 T cell receptor beta chains below, sequenced in a study of blood T cell repertoires in COVID-19. Generated by immunoSEQ multiplex PCR, the TCRdb table keeps only in-frame clones and is missing some. In the table there are 200,000 to 300,000 clones, more than 85% of which are singletons. Sample: PBMCs or T cells enriched from blood (not recorded which). The receptors here all came from a man between 35 and 55 years old who had recovered from COVID-19.

The chain has TRBV28 and TRBJ1-6, with 8 nucleotides matching TRBD1. This CDR3 is built from 15 residues. V shed 5 bases, J shed 10 bases, and the junction held 10 bases outside the gene matches. Germline values: CDR1 MDHEN, CDR2 SYDVKM. The CDR3 region has the DNA TGTGCCAGCAGTCCGGGGACAGGATGGGACTCACCCCTCCACTTT. Protein product: CASSPGTGWDSPLHF.

This chain uses TRBV3-1 (or the pseudogene TRBV3-2) with TRBJ2-3; no clear D. Germline loops: CDR1 LGHDT, CDR2 YNNKEL (reference sequence). The CDR3 totals 14 residues. V lost 4 bases and J 6 bases, leaving 14 bases between the germline ends. The CDR3 DNA is TGTGCCAGCAGCCTTCAAACAGCAAGGGATACGCAGTATTTT. It specifies CASSLQTARDTQYF.

The chain carries TRBV7-7 and TRBJ2-1; 7 bases map to TRBD2. There are 15 residues in the CDR3. CDR1 is SSHAT, CDR2 FNYEAQ, per germline (reference sequence). The J segment lost 9 bases and the V segment lost 2 bases, leaving 10 bases of the junction unmatched. CDR3 protein: CASSLTGTTYGEQFF. DNA for the CDR3: TGTGCCAGCAGCTTAACCGGGACTACCTATGGTGAGCAGTTCTTC. The full variable domain, completed using reference TRBV7-7 and TRBJ2-1, is GAGVSQSPRYKVTKRGQDVTLRCDPISSHATLYWYQQALGQGPEFLTYFNYEAQPDKSGLPSDRFSAERPEGSISTLTIQRTEQRDSAMYRCASSLTGTTYGEQFFGPGTRLTVL.

The chain employs TRBV11-2 and TRBJ2-5; 9 bases fit TRBD2. Germline V CDR1 and CDR2: SGHAT, FQNNGV. V dropped 5 bases and J dropped 1; count of bases not matched to a gene: 5. The CDR3 runs to 15 residues. DNA for the CDR3: TGTGCCAGCAGCCTTCAGCGGGGGGTCCAAGAGACCCAGTACTTC. It is translated as CASSLQRGVQETQYF.

The chain joins TRBV28 to TRBJ2-7; 7 nucleotides match TRBD1. After removal of 4 bases from V and 4 bases from J, the junction contained 13 bases not matched to a gene. CDR3 length equals 16 residues. CDR1 MDHEN and CDR2 SYDVKM come from the germline V gene. The CDR3 loop is CASSSKHYRGRYEQYF. CDR3 bases: TGTGCCAGCAGTTCAAAGCATTACAGGGGTCGGTACGAGCAGTACTTC.

This clone was found a few times. The CDR3 here is CASSSLAGGEQYF. CDR3 DNA sequence: TGTGCCAGCAGCTCGTTAGCGGGAGGCGAGCAGTACTTC. The J gene is TRBJ2-7, the V gene TRBV7-3; 10 bases line up with TRBD2. This CDR3 is 13 amino acids long. Germline trimming cut 4 bases from V and 6 bases from J; bases unmatched to any gene: 3. Germline CDR1 SGHTA, CDR2 FQGTGA.

This clone appeared a single time. J is TRBJ2-2 and V is TRBV5-1; D possibly corresponds to TRBD2 (5 bases). The CDR3 sequence is 15 residues long. Germline V gene sequence: CDR1 SGHRS, CDR2 YFSETQ. V shed 2 bases and J shed 3 bases, with 11 bases lying between them. The CDR3 loop reads CASSLPSGHTGELFF. The CDR3 DNA follows: TGCGCCAGCAGCTTACCAAGCGGTCACACCGGGGAGCTGTTTTTT. Full variable domain (outside the CDR3, taken from reference TRBV5-1 and TRBJ2-2): KAGVTQTPRYLIKTRGQQVTLSCSPISGHRSVSWYQQTPGQGLQFLFEYFSETQRNKGNFPGRFSGRQFSNSRSEMNVSTLELGDSALYLCASSLPSGHTGELFFGEGSRLTVL.

The chain links TRBV7-8 to TRBJ2-1; 9 positions match TRBD2. V lost 4 bases and J lost 5; bases outside the gene matches: 3. In germline, CDR1 is SGHVS, CDR2 FQNEAQ. This CDR3 is 14 amino acids long. The CDR3 DNA follows: TGTGCCAGCAGCTCGGGACTAGCAGACAATGAGCAGTTCTTC. This encodes CASSSGLADNEQFF.

This chain connects TRBV19 to TRBJ1-1; 8 positions agree with TRBD1. Germline loops: CDR1 LNHDA, CDR2 SQIVND (reference sequence). The V and J ends lost 5 bases and 3 bases, in that order; junction bases with no gene match: 2. The CDR3 length is 13 residues. The CDR3 protein is CASSATGDTEAFF. Here the CDR3 DNA reads TGTGCCAGTAGTGCGACAGGGGACACTGAAGCTTTCTTT.

The rearrangement uses TRBV28 and TRBJ2-4; 8 nucleotides align to TRBD2. J was trimmed by 8 bases and V by 3 bases; bases with no gene match: 6. This CDR3 contains 14 residues. Per germline, CDR1 MDHEN and CDR2 SYDVKM. The CDR3 loop reads CASSFGGARDIQYF. The CDR3 DNA sequence: TGTGCCAGCAGTTTCGGGGGGGCGAGGGACATTCAGTACTTC.

V usage is TRBV7-9 and J usage is TRBJ2-4, with D perhaps matching TRBD2 (6 bases). Trimming left V 8 bases short and J 2 bases short, with 16 bases between. The CDR3 totals 15 residues. Germline lookup yields CDR1 SEHNR and CDR2 FQNEAQ (reference sequence). The CDR3 spells CASSQEGPSKNIQYF. CDR3 coding DNA: TGTGCCAGCTCCCAGGAGGGCCCTTCCAAAAACATTCAGTACTTC.

The V and J genes are TRBV7-9 and TRBJ2-5; D perhaps matches TRBD2 (5 bases). Germline V gene data show CDR1 as SEHNR and CDR2 as FQNEAQ (reference sequence). The ends were cut back, 2 bases at V and 5 bases at J, with 9 bases in the middle. This CDR3 comprises 13 residues. This CDR3 is CASSLRSGETQYF. As DNA, the CDR3 is TGTGCCAGCAGCTTACGGTCGGGGGAGACCCAGTACTTC.

The rearrangement links TRBV9 to TRBJ2-5; 9 bases align to TRBD2. This CDR3 has 17 amino acids. Losses at the gene ends were 0 bases for V and 4 bases for J; bases not matched to a gene: 10. Germline V gives CDR1 SGDLS, CDR2 YYNGEE. CDR3 nucleotide sequence: TGTGCCAGCAGCGTAGTTGCTAGCGGGGCCGGGGGAGAGACCCAGTACTTC. The encoded protein is CASSVVASGAGGETQYF.

This clone was observed a few times. V usage is TRBV27 and J usage is TRBJ2-7; 7 bases fit TRBD1. V was pared by 6 bases and J by 10 bases, with 15 bases of the junction left unmatched. CDR1 MNHEY and CDR2 SMNVEV come from the germline V gene (reference sequence). The CDR3 runs to 14 residues. CDR3 sequence (DNA): TGTGCCAGCAGATATACCGGGACAGCCGAGATACAGTACTTC. This codes for CASRYTGTAEIQYF.

The chain uses TRBV6-1 and TRBJ2-7; perhaps TRBD1 as D (6 bases). Per germline, CDR1 MNHNS and CDR2 SASEGT. CDR3 length equals 16 residues. Between the trimmed V and J ends, which lost 4 bases and 4 bases, there was a span of 20 bases. In nucleotides, the CDR3 is TGTGCCAGCAGTGCCTTGAGGGGGTCGGGGTCTTACGAGCAGTACTTC. Its protein is CASSALRGSGSYEQYF.

The CDR3 is CSVEDQGGVAYNEQFF. The CDR3 DNA reads as TGCAGCGTTGAAGATCAGGGAGGGGTCGCCTACAATGAGCAGTTCTTC. This chain links TRBV29-1 with TRBJ2-1, with 7 bases aligning to TRBD2. Per the germline V gene, CDR1 is SQVTM and CDR2 is ANQGSEA. V gave up 0 bases and J gave up 2 bases; unmatched junction bases: 7. The CDR3 loop spans 16 amino acids.

The V call is TRBV14, the J call TRBJ1-4; 8 bases map to TRBD1. This CDR3 spans 15 amino acids. V trimming: 4 bases; J trimming: 5 bases; junction bases outside the gene matches: 6. Per the germline V gene, CDR1 is SGHDN and CDR2 is FVKESK. CDR3 in DNA: TGTGCCAGCAGCCTCGTGACAGGGGTAAATGAAAAACTGTTTTTT. Its protein product is CASSLVTGVNEKLFF.